This entry describes one T cell receptor (beta chain). Expressed TCRB transcripts were sequenced after all isolated RNA was converted to cDNA. Generated by immunoSEQ multiplex PCR, the TCRdb table keeps only in-frame clones and is missing some. The table includes under 250,000 clones, roughly 14% detected once. Sorting of CD4+ naive, central memory, regulatory and stem cell-like memory cells was performed via CD45RO/CCR7/CD25/CD127/CD95/CD27. Each of the sorted populations had a purity greater than 95%. The data originate from a study of beta chain features in type 1 diabetes. The CDR3 loop spans 13 amino acids. J was trimmed by 6 bases and V by 3 bases; bases with no gene match: 2. Per the germline V gene, CDR1 is SGHTA and CDR2 is FQGNSA.

This receptor was obtained from a woman aged 40-49 years in good health. The sample was naive CD4+ T cells from blood. V gene TRBV7-2 combines with J gene TRBJ2-1, with 7 nucleotides matching TRBD2. The CDR3 bases are TGTGCCAGCAGCTTGTGGGGGGGCAATGAGCAGTTCTTC. Translated, it gives CASSLWGGNEQFF. The whole variable domain, remainder taken from reference TRBV7-2 and TRBJ2-1, is GAGVSQSPSNKVTEKGKDVELRCDPISGHTALYWYRQSLGQGLEFLIYFQGNSAPDKSGLPSDRFSAERTGGSVSTLTIQRTQQEDSAVYLCASSLWGGNEQFFGPGTRLTVL.